These T cell receptor beta chains were read from a single sample in a study of graft-versus-host responses after intestinal transplantation. TCRdb's table, derived via immunoSEQ multiplex PCR, lists solely in-frame clones and lacks some. The sample includes roughly 20,000 clones, 50% to 65% seen only once; the top ten take approximately 1%. Sequences were derived from alloreactive CD4+ T cells from a mixed lymphocyte reaction culture, sampled before intestinal transplant. All receptors derive from a human patient who received an intestinal transplant. Each CDR3 is given with its conserved first and last residue. A D gene is named only where the DNA matches it firmly. A clone size is listed for some rows: how often the clone was seen (once, few, many), or a class if it is expanded.

d_call j_call clone_size v_call cdr3_aa cdr3_nt
TRBD1 TRBJ1-2 . TRBV7-9 CASSLGGWDSSYGYTF TGTGCCAGCAGCTTAGGAGGGTGGGACAGTTCCTATGGCTACACCTTC
. TRBJ2-2 . TRBV18 CASSPLGLGTGELFF TGTGCCAGCTCACCATTGGGGCTGGGCACCGGGGAGCTGTTTTTT
TRBD2 TRBJ2-5 few TRBV5-1 CASSFGLVETQYF TGCGCCAGCAGCTTCGGACTAGTCGAGACCCAGTACTTC
. TRBJ2-3 . TRBV21-1 CASSKRQGTDTQYF TGTGCCAGCAGCAAAAGACAGGGCACAGATACGCAGTATTTT
. TRBJ1-2 . TRBV19 CASSWGGTYYGYTF TGTGCCAGTAGTTGGGGCGGGACCTACTATGGCTACACCTTC
TRBD2 TRBJ2-3 . TRBV6-1 CATRTSGTDTQYF TGTGCCACGCGGACTAGCGGGACCGATACGCAGTATTTT
. TRBJ2-5 . TRBV28 CASSLSRAETQYF TGTGCCAGCAGTTTATCGAGGGCAGAGACCCAGTACTTC
. TRBJ2-2 . TRBV7-2 CASSLQSLVTGELFF TGTGCCAGCAGCTTACAGTCCCTAGTCACCGGGGAGCTGTTTTTT
TRBD1 TRBJ1-2 . TRBV7-2 CASSDRRDRGSGYTF TGTGCCAGCAGCGACCGCCGGGACAGGGGAAGTGGCTACACCTTC
. TRBJ1-3 . TRBV19 CASRGASGNTIYF TGTGCCAGCAGGGGTGCCTCTGGAAACACCATATATTTT
TRBD2 TRBJ2-3 . TRBV11-2 CASNKAGGPFTDTQYF TGTGCCAGCAACAAAGCGGGGGGGCCTTTCACAGATACGCAGTATTTT
. TRBJ2-3 . TRBV29-1 CSAYRVQDTQYF TGCAGCGCGTACAGGGTACAAGATACGCAGTATTTT
. TRBJ2-6 . TRBV5-1 CASSLGGAGANVLTF TGCGCCAGCAGCTTGGGGGGAGCTGGGGCCAACGTCCTGACTTTC
. TRBJ2-3 . TRBV2 CASSLVATGTDTQYF TGTGCCAGCAGCCTAGTAGCGACGGGCACAGATACGCAGTATTTT
. TRBJ2-7 . TRBV7-9 CASSLGLAYEQYF TGTGCCAGCAGCTTAGGGCTAGCCTACGAGCAGTACTTC
. TRBJ2-6 . TRBV14 CASSYFSSGANVLTF TGTGCCAGCAGCTATTTCTCCTCTGGGGCCAACGTCCTGACTTTC
TRBD1 TRBJ1-1 . TRBV6-1 CASSWTGGSAEAFF TGTGCCAGCAGCTGGACAGGGGGGTCCGCTGAAGCTTTCTTT
. TRBJ1-1 few TRBV7-2 CASSLGAQGMNTEAFF TGTGCCAGCAGCTTAGGGGCCCAGGGGATGAACACTGAAGCTTTCTTT
TRBD1 TRBJ2-5 few TRBV2 CASLLDREKTQYF TGTGCCAGCCTGCTAGACAGGGAGAAGACCCAGTACTTC
TRBD2 TRBJ2-2 . TRBV6-5 CATLTSGYTGELFF TGTGCCACCCTGACTAGCGGATACACCGGGGAGCTGTTTTTT
. TRBJ1-1 . TRBV6-5 CASMLWSRSTEAFF TGTGCCAGCATGCTTTGGTCGAGGAGCACTGAAGCTTTCTTT
. TRBJ1-1 few TRBV5-1 CASSLMKGLQGAEAFF TGCGCCAGCAGCTTGATGAAGGGACTCCAGGGCGCTGAAGCTTTCTTT
. TRBJ2-4 few TRBV2 CASSELALAKNIQYF TGTGCCAGCAGTGAACTAGCGCTAGCCAAAAACATTCAGTACTTC
. TRBJ1-2 . TRBV7-9 CASSLLGGSYGYTF TGTGCCAGCAGCTTATTGGGAGGGTCCTATGGCTACACCTTC
TRBD1 TRBJ1-4 . TRBV7-9 CASRTGRYEKLFF TGTGCCAGCAGGACAGGGCGGTATGAAAAACTGTTTTTT
. TRBJ2-1 once TRBV5-1 CASSSSRYSSYNEQFF TGCGCCAGCAGCTCATCCAGGTATAGCTCCTACAATGAGCAGTTCTTC
. TRBJ2-3 . TRBV10-1 CASSWDSTDTQYF TGCGCCAGCAGTTGGGACTCCACAGATACGCAGTATTTT
TRBD2 TRBJ2-2 once TRBV4-2 CASSQEGGLAANTGELFF TGTGCCAGCAGCCAAGAGGGGGGACTAGCGGCGAACACCGGGGAGCTGTTTTTT
. TRBJ1-1 . TRBV19 CASTGQGNTEAFF TGTGCCAGTACCGGACAAGGGAACACTGAAGCTTTCTTT
TRBD2 TRBJ2-7 . TRBV19 CASSPSGGVAEQYF TGTGCCAGTAGTCCTAGCGGGGGGGTGGCGGAGCAGTACTTC
TRBD1 TRBJ2-1 . TRBV5-1 CASSRSRTGGEDEQFF TGCGCCAGCAGCCGATCTCGGACAGGGGGCGAGGATGAGCAGTTCTTC
TRBD1 TRBJ2-1 . TRBV9 CASSVMGQLSGEQFF TGTGCCAGCAGCGTAATGGGACAGCTCTCTGGTGAGCAGTTCTTC
. TRBJ2-3 . TRBV11-2 CASSGRLVEVGDTQYF TGTGCCAGCAGCGGAAGACTAGTGGAGGTGGGAGATACGCAGTATTTT
TRBD1 TRBJ1-2 . TRBV27 CASSLQGNYGYTF TGTGCCAGCAGCCTACAGGGGAACTATGGCTACACCTTC
TRBD2 TRBJ2-7 . TRBV2 CASSPGLAELYEQYF TGTGCCAGCAGTCCGGGACTAGCGGAGCTCTACGAGCAGTACTTC
TRBD1 TRBJ1-1 . TRBV2 CASSWDRGRNTEAFF TGTGCCAGCAGCTGGGACAGGGGGCGAAACACTGAAGCTTTCTTT
. TRBJ2-7 . TRBV5-1 CASSLADKYEQYF TGCGCCAGCAGCTTGGCCGACAAATACGAGCAGTACTTC
TRBD1 TRBJ1-2 . TRBV2 CAGRDRGRGYTF TGTGCCGGCCGGGACAGGGGGAGAGGCTACACCTTC
TRBD2 TRBJ2-1 few TRBV29-1 CSVEASGRVNDNEQFF TGCAGCGTTGAGGCTAGCGGGAGGGTTAACGACAATGAGCAGTTCTTC
TRBD2 TRBJ2-4 . TRBV18 CASSRAGLGKNIQYF TGTGCCAGCTCACGAGCGGGGTTGGGCAAAAACATTCAGTACTTC
. TRBJ2-2 . TRBV12-5 CVTGDSPTGELFF TGTGTTACTGGGGACTCTCCCACCGGGGAGCTGTTTTTT
. TRBJ2-2 few TRBV27 CASRSYPVGELFF TGTGCCAGCAGATCCTACCCGGTGGGGGAGCTGTTTTTT
. TRBJ1-1 . TRBV19 CASSPGAVNTEAFF TGTGCCAGTAGTCCAGGGGCGGTAAACACTGAAGCTTTCTTT
. TRBJ2-3 . TRBV9 CASSVLVSGTDTQYF TGTGCCAGCAGCGTCCTCGTATCGGGCACAGATACGCAGTATTTT
TRBD1 TRBJ2-2 . TRBV6-4 CASSDRDRGGTGELFF TGTGCCAGCAGTGATCGGGACAGGGGAGGTACCGGGGAGCTGTTTTTT
. TRBJ1-1 . TRBV28 CASSLLGGQNTEAFF TGTGCCAGCAGTTTACTTGGGGGCCAGAACACTGAAGCTTTCTTT